What follows describes a single T cell receptor (beta chain). This sample was taken from a study of blood T cell repertoires in COVID-19. Whole-study context: COVID-19 samples, acute and convalescent, were from the United States, Italy and Spain.

CDR1 is KGHSH, CDR2 LQKENI, per germline. Trimming at V came to 8 bases and at J to 7 bases, leaving 3 bases not matched to a gene. CDR3 length: 13 residues. Everyone who took part was roughly 18 to 90 years old, and they came from about two dozen US areas. Sequencing was performed with immunoSEQ multiplex PCR; in TCRdb, only in-frame clones are kept and a portion is missing. The table records 250,000 or so clones, 84% of them present only once. The receptor was isolated from a man aged 55 to 69 who had recovered from COVID-19. The chain uses TRBV18 and TRBJ1-6, with 9 positions matching TRBD1. Sequencing was carried out using PBMCs or T cells enriched from blood (not recorded which). CDR3 residues: CASTGQGNSPLHF. In DNA form, the CDR3 reads TGTGCCAGCACGGGACAGGGAAATTCACCCCTCCACTTT.